The 9 T cell receptor beta chains below come from one sample, sequenced in a study of metastatic and nonmetastatic thyroid tumors. Nobody among the patients had been given any treatment before thyroid surgery. TCRdb called clones again from the PCR reads with MiXCR. This table holds about 25,000 clones, roughly 20% found once. Sequencing input: blood. Receptor source: a male donor with papillary thyroid cancer or a benign thyroid nodule (not recorded which). Some clones in this sample may be carry-over from other donors' samples.

This clone has ten or more counts. The V and J genes are TRBV27 and TRBJ2-2; D is ambiguous. CDR3 length: 15 residues. Trimming left V 6 bases short and J 4 bases short, with 15 bases between. Germline V lookup: CDR1 MNHEY, CDR2 SMNVEV (reference sequence). The CDR3 loop is CASRQRAGSTGELFF. The CDR3 coding sequence is TGTGCCAGCAGACAAAGGGCTGGGTCCACCGGGGAGCTGTTTTTT.

This clone was detected ten times or more. The V gene is TRBV3-1, the J gene TRBJ2-3; TRBD1 agrees at 7 bases. The CDR3 runs to 18 residues. Trimming at V came to 4 bases and at J to 0 bases, leaving 13 bases not matched to a gene. Germline V gives CDR1 LGHDT, CDR2 YNNKEL (reference sequence). CDR3 bases: TGTGCCAGCAGCCGAGACCTAACACAGGGGACGAGCACAGATACGCAGTATTTT. Its protein product is CASSRDLTQGTSTDTQYF.

This clone came up many times. The V gene is TRBV29-1, the J gene TRBJ2-7, with TRBD1 identical over 9 bases. This CDR3 spans 14 amino acids. J lost 0 bases, V lost 5 bases, and 5 bases had no gene match. In germline, CDR1 is SQVTM, CDR2 ANQGSEA. In nucleotides, the CDR3 is TGCAGCGTTACTCCGGGACAGGGCTCCTACGAGCAGTACTTC. Encoded protein: CSVTPGQGSYEQYF.

This clone was detected ten times or more. This chain uses TRBV5-1 with TRBJ2-3; possible D gene TRBD2, 6 bases. The germline gives CDR1 SGHRS, CDR2 YFSETQ. There are 15 residues in the CDR3. V was shortened by 1 base and J by 3 bases, with 12 bases between the two germline ends. The DNA of the CDR3 is TGCGCCAGCAGCTTGTCGGGGGTGGGGACAGATACGCAGTATTTT. As protein: CASSLSGVGTDTQYF.

This clone is termed medium-sized. The chain carries TRBV20-1 and TRBJ2-2; a weak D match, TRBD2 (5 bases). Trimming took off 5 bases at V and 6 bases at J, with 16 bases between the two ends. Germline loops: CDR1 DFQATT, CDR2 SNEGSKA (reference sequence). This CDR3 has 14 amino acids. The CDR3 nucleotides are TGCAGTGCTCCGAGAAGCGGTGATGCCGGGGAGCTGTTTTTT. It specifies CSAPRSGDAGELFF.

This clone was counted many times. V is TRBV20-1 and J is TRBJ1-1, with TRBD1 identical over 8 bases. In germline, CDR1 is DFQATT, CDR2 SNEGSKA (reference sequence). After removal of 1 base from V and 0 bases from J, the junction contained 7 bases not matched to a gene. CDR3 length equals 16 residues. In DNA form, the CDR3 reads TGCAGTGCTAGAGGGACAGGGTGGTACCTGAACACTGAAGCTTTCTTT. It codes for CSARGTGWYLNTEAFF.

J is TRBJ1-2 and V is TRBV10-3, with TRBD1 matching over 11 bases. Unmatched junction bases numbered 4, after V lost 6 bases and J lost 4 bases. The V gene's germline CDR1 is ENHRY and CDR2 SYGVKD. The CDR3 loop spans 14 amino acids. CDR3 sequence (DNA): TGTGCCATCAGAGAGGGGACAGGGGGCTATGGCTACACCTTC. As protein: CAIREGTGGYGYTF.

This clone has ten or more counts. This rearrangement joins TRBV5-1 to TRBJ2-3, with D hard to call. V shed 4 bases and J shed 0 bases, with 3 bases lying between them. From germline, CDR1 is SGHRS and CDR2 YFSETQ. The CDR3 totals 12 residues. In nucleotides, the CDR3 is TGCGCCAGCAGCGCTAGCACAGATACGCAGTATTTT. It translates to CASSASTDTQYF.

The V gene is TRBV5-1, the J gene TRBJ1-6, with D hard to call. The V and J ends lost 0 bases and 10 bases respectively, with 14 bases between them. Germline V gene sequence: CDR1 SGHRS, CDR2 YFSETQ. This CDR3 region has 15 residues. CDR3 residues: CASSLGQLIDSPLHF. The DNA for the CDR3 is TGCGCCAGCAGCTTGGGACAACTGATAGACTCACCCCTCCACTTT.